This TCR beta chain originates from a study of CD8+ T cells in alopecia areata. The study, taken as a whole, reports: Uncertainty remains about how baseline CD8+ expansion links to response, with one nonresponder.

Specified treatment: oral pan-JAK inhibitor, 5-10 mg twice daily. Both peripheral blood and punch biopsies of lesional scalp skin were obtained from patients who had alopecia areata. From PBMCs, CD4+ and CD8+ T cells were sorted. It was cDNA, reverse transcribed from extracted RNA, that served as the sequencing template. Profiled with immunoSEQ multiplex PCR; TCRdb holds only in-frame clones, not every one. The top ten hold approximately 15% of the sample, which has approximately 160,000 clones, 60% seen once. This clone was recorded a few times. What it recognizes is unknown. V lost 6 bases, J lost 1 base, and 1 base stayed unmatched. Germline CDR1 reads SGHRS; CDR2 reads YFSETQ. The CDR3 is 14 residues long.

This TCR was recovered from a human donor with alopecia areata. V gene TRBV5-1 combines with J gene TRBJ2-2, with 9 bases identical to TRBD2. Material: CD4+ T cells sorted from blood, obtained at week 24, from a patient treated with tofacitinib. DNA for the CDR3: TGCGCCAGCAATAGCGGGGGGAACACCGGGGAGCTGTTTTTT. It translates to CASNSGGNTGELFF.